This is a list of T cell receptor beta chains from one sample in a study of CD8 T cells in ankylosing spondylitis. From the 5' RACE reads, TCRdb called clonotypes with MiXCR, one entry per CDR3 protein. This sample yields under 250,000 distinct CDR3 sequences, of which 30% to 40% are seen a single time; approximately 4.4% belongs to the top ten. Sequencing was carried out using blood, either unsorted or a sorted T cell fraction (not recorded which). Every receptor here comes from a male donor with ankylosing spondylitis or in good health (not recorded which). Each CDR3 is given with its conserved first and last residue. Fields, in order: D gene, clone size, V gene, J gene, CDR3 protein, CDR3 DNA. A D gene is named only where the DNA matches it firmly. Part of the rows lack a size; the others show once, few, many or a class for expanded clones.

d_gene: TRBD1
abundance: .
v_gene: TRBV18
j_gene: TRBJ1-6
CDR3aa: CASSRTGDSPLHF
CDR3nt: TGTGCCAGCTCACGGACAGGGGATTCACCCCTCCACTTT

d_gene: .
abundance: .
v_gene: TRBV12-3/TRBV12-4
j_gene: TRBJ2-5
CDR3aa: CASSFWASRADGETQYF
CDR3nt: TGTGCCAGCAGTTTTTGGGCTAGTAGGGCAGACGGAGAGACCCAGTACTTC

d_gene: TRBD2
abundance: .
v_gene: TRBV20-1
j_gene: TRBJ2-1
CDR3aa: CSARGLAGGPVYNEQFF
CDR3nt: TGCAGTGCTAGGGGGCTAGCGGGGGGGCCGGTCTACAATGAGCAGTTCTTC

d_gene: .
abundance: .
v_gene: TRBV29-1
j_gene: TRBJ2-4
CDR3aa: CSVDHYPGSEGIQYF
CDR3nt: TGCAGCGTTGACCATTATCCCGGGAGTGAGGGCATTCAGTACTTC

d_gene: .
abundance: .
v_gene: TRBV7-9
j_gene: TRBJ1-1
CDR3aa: CASSLGPGDTEAFF
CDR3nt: TGTGCCAGCAGCTTAGGCCCGGGGGACACTGAAGCTTTCTTT

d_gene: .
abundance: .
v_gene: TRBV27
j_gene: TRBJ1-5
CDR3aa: CASSLTYLNSNQPQHF
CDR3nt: TGTGCCAGCAGTTTAACATACCTGAATAGCAATCAGCCCCAGCATTTT

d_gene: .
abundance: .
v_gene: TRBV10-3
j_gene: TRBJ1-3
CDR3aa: CAITTGSNTIYF
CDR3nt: TGTGCCATCACTACAGGGTCGAACACCATATATTTT

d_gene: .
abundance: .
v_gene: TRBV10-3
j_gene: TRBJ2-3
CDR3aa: CAIRGTLGTQYF
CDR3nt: TGTGCCATCAGGGGGACTTTGGGTACGCAGTATTTT

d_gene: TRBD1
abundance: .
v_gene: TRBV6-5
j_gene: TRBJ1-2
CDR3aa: CASSYPQGDYGYTF
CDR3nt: TGTGCCAGCAGTTACCCACAGGGGGACTATGGCTACACCTTC

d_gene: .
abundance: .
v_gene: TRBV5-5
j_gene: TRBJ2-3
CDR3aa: CASSMLLEDTDTQYF
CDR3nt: TGTGCCAGCAGTATGCTGTTGGAGGACACAGATACGCAGTATTTT

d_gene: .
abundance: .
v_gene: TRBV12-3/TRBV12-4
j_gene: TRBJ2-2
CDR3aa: CASSRPDTRELFF
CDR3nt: TGTGCCAGCAGCCGCCCCGACACGCGGGAGCTGTTTTTT

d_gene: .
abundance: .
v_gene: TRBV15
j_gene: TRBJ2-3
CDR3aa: CATSSLKYF
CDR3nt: TGTGCCACCAGCAGTCTTAAGTATTTT

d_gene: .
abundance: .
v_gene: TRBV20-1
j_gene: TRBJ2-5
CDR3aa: CSAWGSGPVSEETQYF
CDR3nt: TGCAGTGCCTGGGGTAGCGGACCTGTCTCTGAGGAGACCCAGTACTTC

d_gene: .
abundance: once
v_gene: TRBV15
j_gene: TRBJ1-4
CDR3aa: CATSRDYEKLFF
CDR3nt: TGTGCCACCAGCAGGGACTATGAAAAACTGTTTTTT

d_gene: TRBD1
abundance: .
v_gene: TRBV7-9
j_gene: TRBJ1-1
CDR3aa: CASSSHRQGGTEAFF
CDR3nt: TGTGCCAGCAGCTCACACCGACAGGGGGGTACTGAAGCTTTCTTT

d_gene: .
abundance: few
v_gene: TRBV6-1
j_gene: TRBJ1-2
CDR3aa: CASRARAGYGYTF
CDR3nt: TGTGCCAGCAGAGCCAGGGCGGGGTATGGCTACACCTTC

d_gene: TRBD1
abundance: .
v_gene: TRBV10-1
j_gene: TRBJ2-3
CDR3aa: CASSEWTGGTDTQYF
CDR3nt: TGCGCCAGCAGTGAGTGGACAGGGGGCACAGATACGCAGTATTTT

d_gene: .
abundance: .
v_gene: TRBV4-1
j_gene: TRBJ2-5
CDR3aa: CASSQDPRGETQYF
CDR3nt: TGCGCCAGCAGCCAAGATCCGAGAGGGGAGACCCAGTACTTC

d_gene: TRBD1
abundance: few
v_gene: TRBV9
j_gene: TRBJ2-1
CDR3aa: CASSVGRDRADNEQFF
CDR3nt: TGTGCCAGCAGCGTAGGTAGGGACAGGGCCGACAATGAGCAGTTCTTC

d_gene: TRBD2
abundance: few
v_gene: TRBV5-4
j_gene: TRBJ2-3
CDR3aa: CASSSERTSGGDTQYF
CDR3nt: TGTGCCAGCAGCTCCGAACGGACTAGCGGGGGTGATACGCAGTATTTT

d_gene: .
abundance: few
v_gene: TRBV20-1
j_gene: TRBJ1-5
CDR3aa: CSASMGGGDQPQQF
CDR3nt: TGCAGTGCTAGTATGGGGGGAGGGGATCAGCCCCAGCAATTT

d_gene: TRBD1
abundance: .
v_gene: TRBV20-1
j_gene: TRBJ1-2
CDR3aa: CSANPTGGAGYTF
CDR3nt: TGCAGTGCAAACCCGACAGGGGGCGCTGGCTACACCTTC